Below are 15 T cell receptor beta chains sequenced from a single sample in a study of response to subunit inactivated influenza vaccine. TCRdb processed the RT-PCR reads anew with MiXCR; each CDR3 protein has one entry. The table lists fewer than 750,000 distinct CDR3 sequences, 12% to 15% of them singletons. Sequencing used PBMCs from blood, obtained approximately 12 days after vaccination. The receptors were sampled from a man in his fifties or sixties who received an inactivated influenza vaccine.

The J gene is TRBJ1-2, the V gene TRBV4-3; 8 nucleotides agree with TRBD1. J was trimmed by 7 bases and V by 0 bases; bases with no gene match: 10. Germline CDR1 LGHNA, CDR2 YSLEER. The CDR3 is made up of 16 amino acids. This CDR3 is CASSQESGTGSGGYTF. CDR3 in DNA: TGCGCCAGCAGCCAAGAATCCGGGACAGGTAGTGGTGGCTACACCTTC.

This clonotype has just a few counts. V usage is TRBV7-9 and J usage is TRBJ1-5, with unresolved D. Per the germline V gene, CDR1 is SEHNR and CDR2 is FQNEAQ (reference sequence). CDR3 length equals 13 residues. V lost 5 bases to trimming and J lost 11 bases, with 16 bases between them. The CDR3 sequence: CASSPTGKSAQHF. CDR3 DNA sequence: TGTGCCAGCAGCCCTACGGGCAAAAGCGCCCAGCATTTT.

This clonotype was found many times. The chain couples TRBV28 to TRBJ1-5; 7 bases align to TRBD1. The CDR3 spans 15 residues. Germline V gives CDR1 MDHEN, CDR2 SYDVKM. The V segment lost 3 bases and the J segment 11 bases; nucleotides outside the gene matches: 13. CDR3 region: CASSFEGQWVSAQHF. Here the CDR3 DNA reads TGTGCCAGCAGTTTTGAGGGACAGTGGGTTTCAGCCCAGCATTTT.

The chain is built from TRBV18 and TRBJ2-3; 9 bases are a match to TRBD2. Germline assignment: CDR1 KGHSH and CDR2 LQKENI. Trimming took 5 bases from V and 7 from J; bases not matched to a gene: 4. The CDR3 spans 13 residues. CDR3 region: CASSTGLANTQYF. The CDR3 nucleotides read TGTGCCAGCTCAACGGGACTAGCCAATACGCAGTATTTT.

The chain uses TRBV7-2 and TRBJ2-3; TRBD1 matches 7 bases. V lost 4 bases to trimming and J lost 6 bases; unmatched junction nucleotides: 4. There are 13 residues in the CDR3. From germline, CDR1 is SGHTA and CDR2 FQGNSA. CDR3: CASSWTDRDTQYF. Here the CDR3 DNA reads TGTGCCAGCAGCTGGACGGACAGGGATACGCAGTATTTT.

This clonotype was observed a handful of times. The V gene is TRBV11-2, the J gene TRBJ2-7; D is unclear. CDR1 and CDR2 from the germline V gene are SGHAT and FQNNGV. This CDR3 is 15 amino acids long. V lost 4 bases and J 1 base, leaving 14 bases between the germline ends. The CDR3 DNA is TGTGCCAGCAGCTGGGGTAGGGCCGGGTCCTACGAGCAGTACTTC. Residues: CASSWGRAGSYEQYF.

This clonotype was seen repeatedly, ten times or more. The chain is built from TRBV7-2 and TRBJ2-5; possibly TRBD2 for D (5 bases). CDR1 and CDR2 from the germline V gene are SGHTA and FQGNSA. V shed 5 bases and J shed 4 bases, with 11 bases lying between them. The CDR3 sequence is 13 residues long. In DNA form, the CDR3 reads TGTGCCAGCAGCCCCCGTGCGGGAGAGACCCAGTACTTC. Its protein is CASSPRAGETQYF.

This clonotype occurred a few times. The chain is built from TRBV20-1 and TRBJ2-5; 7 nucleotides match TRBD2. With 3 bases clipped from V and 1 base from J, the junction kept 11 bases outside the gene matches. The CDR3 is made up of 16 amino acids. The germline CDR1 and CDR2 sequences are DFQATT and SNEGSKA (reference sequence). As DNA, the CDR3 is TGCAGTGCTAGCGCCACCTCCCGGACTAGCCAAGAGACCCAGTACTTC. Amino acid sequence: CSASATSRTSQETQYF.

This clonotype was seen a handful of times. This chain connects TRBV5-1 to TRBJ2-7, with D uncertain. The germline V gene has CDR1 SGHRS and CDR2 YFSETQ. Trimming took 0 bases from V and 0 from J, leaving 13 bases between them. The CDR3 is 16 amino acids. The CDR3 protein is CASSLGVGGSSYEQYF. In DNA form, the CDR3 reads TGCGCCAGCAGCTTGGGTGTCGGCGGTAGCTCCTACGAGCAGTACTTC.

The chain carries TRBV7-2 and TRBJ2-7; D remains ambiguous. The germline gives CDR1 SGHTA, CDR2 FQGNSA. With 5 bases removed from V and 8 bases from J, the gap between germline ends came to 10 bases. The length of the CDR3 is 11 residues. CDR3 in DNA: TGTGCCAGCAGCCTTACGGATAAGCAGTACTTC. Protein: CASSLTDKQYF.

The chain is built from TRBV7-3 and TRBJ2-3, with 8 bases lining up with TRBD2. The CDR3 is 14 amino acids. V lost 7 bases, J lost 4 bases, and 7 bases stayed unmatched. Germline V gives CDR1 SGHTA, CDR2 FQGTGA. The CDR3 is CASNSSGSPDTQYF. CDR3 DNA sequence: TGTGCCAGCAACTCGAGCGGGAGCCCAGATACGCAGTATTTT.

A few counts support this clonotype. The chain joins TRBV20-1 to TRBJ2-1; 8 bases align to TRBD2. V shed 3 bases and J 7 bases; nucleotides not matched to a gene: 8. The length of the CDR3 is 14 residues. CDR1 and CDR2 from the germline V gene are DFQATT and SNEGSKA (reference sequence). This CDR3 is CSASLASGRNEQFF. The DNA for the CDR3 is TGCAGTGCTAGTTTGGCTAGCGGGCGGAATGAGCAGTTCTTC.

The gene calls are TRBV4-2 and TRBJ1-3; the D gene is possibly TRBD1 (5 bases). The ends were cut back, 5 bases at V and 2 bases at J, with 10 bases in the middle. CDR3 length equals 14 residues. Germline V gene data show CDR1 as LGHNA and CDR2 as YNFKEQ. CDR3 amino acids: CASSSRQTGNTIYF. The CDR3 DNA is TGTGCCAGCAGCTCCAGACAGACTGGAAACACCATATATTTT.

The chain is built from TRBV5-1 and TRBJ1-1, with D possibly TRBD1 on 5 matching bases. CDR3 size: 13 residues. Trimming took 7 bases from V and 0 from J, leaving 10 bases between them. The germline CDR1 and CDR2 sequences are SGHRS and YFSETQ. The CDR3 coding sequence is TGCGCCAGCTGCGACAGCATGAACACTGAAGCTTTCTTT. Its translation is CASCDSMNTEAFF.

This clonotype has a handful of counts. CDR3 coding DNA: TGTGCCAGCACCGAAGACACCCGGAACACCATATATTTT. Translated, it gives CASTEDTRNTIYF. This sequence joins TRBV7-2 and TRBJ1-3, with D unresolved. The V gene lost 7 bases and the J gene lost 7 bases, with 14 bases spanning the gap. CDR3 size: 13 residues. Germline CDR1 reads SGHTA; CDR2 reads FQGNSA.